This TCR beta chain emerged from a study of Ad26.COV2.S vaccination and SARS-CoV-2 variants. Per germline, CDR1 SQVTM and CDR2 ANQGSEA. With 8 bases clipped from V and 6 bases from J, the junction kept 10 bases outside the gene matches. This CDR3 has 13 amino acids. Generated by immunoSEQ multiplex PCR, the TCRdb table keeps only in-frame clones and is missing some. The table includes about 480,000 clones, around nine tenths detected once. This sample's treatment: roughly 20 received Ad26.COV2.S at low or high dose, single or two shots; about 5 received placebo; per-sample allocation not given. All samples were drawn on day 63, counting from the first vaccine or placebo injection.

This rearrangement joins TRBV29-1 to TRBJ1-5, with TRBD1 matching over 7 bases. This sequence originates from a person between 18 and 59 years old who received the Ad26.COV2.S COVID-19 vaccine or a placebo. Source: peripheral blood, taken in a trial of Ad26.COV2.S vaccine versus placebo. CDR3 DNA sequence: TGCAGCTCCGGGGAGGGGGCGGGTCAGCCCCAGCATTTT. Its protein is CSSGEGAGQPQHF.